Presented here are 20 T cell receptor beta chains from one specimen sequenced in a study of blood T cell repertoires in COVID-19. Data came from immunoSEQ multiplex PCR; TCRdb stores just in-frame clones and leaves some out. The table lists roughly 200,000 clones, 88% of them singletons. Sequencing was performed on peripheral blood. Receptors were obtained from a man between 18 and 29 years old with active or convalescent COVID-19.

V and J are TRBV30 and TRBJ2-2; TRBD1 might be the D (5 bases). Germline CDR1 reads GTSNPN; CDR2 reads SVGIG (reference sequence). V lost 4 bases to trimming and J lost 3 bases, with 9 bases between them. The CDR3 consists of 13 residues. CDR3 sequence: CAWTQQDTGELFF. The CDR3 region has the DNA TGTGCCTGGACCCAACAGGACACCGGGGAGCTGTTTTTT.

This rearrangement joins TRBV5-1 to TRBJ2-3; D ambiguous. The germline gives CDR1 SGHRS, CDR2 YFSETQ. V lost 7 bases, J lost 2 bases, and 14 bases lay in between. CDR3 length: 14 residues. CDR3 bases: TGCGCCAGCGTCCGTGACTTCGACACAGATACGCAGTATTTT. Translation gives CASVRDFDTDTQYF.

CDR3 region: CASSYSPGELGETQYF. CDR3 coding DNA: TGTGCCAGCAGTTACTCACCGGGGGAACTCGGGGAGACCCAGTACTTC. The rearrangement joins TRBV6-5 to TRBJ2-5, with D tentatively TRBD2 (6 bases). Trimming cost V 0 bases and J 5 bases, with 16 bases left between them. The CDR3 is 16 amino acids. The germline CDR1 and CDR2 sequences are MNHEY and SVGAGI.

J is TRBJ2-2 and V is TRBV10-2; D gene ambiguous. Trimming left V 2 bases short and J 4 bases short, with 2 bases between. This CDR3 contains 12 residues. CDR1 is WSHSY and CDR2 is SAAADI in the germline V gene. In DNA, the CDR3 is TGCGCCAGCAGTGAGCGCACCGGGGAGCTGTTTTTT. Residues: CASSERTGELFF.

The V and J genes are TRBV7-4 and TRBJ1-4; the D is unclear. Germline V lookup: CDR1 SGHVT, CDR2 SQSDAQ. V was cut by 2 bases and J by 8 bases, with 15 bases left in between. The CDR3 is 15 amino acids. The CDR3 DNA is TGTGCCAGCAGCTTACTACCGGTGAGAGGAGAAAAACTGTTTTTT. Its protein product is CASSLLPVRGEKLFF.

The chain is built from TRBV18 and TRBJ2-2; D is unresolved. Germline V CDR1 and CDR2: KGHSH, LQKENI. Trimming removed 3 bases at V and 5 bases at J, with 7 bases between. This CDR3 comprises 13 residues. CDR3: CASSPRLTGELFF. DNA for the CDR3: TGTGCCAGCTCACCGCGACTGACCGGGGAGCTGTTTTTT.

The J gene is TRBJ2-3, the V gene TRBV6-5; TRBD1 agrees at 10 bases. The germline gives CDR1 MNHEY, CDR2 SVGAGI. There are 14 residues in the CDR3. V was pared by 8 bases and J by 4 bases, with 6 bases of the junction left unmatched. CDR3 bases: TGTGCCAGCCAGACAGGGGGCGCCTCAGATACGCAGTATTTT. It is translated as CASQTGGASDTQYF.

In DNA form, the CDR3 reads TGTGCCAGCAGCCTCGTGTTGAACACTGAAGCTTTCTTT. Protein sequence: CASSLVLNTEAFF. The chain carries TRBV6-6 and TRBJ1-1, with D unresolved. With 6 bases removed from V and 0 bases from J, the gap between germline ends came to 8 bases. The CDR3 extends over 13 amino acids. CDR1 is MNHNY and CDR2 is SVGAGI in the germline V gene (reference sequence).

V and J are TRBV9 and TRBJ2-1; TRBD1 matches 8 bases. Germline V lookup: CDR1 SGDLS, CDR2 YYNGEE. The CDR3 sequence is 14 residues long. J was trimmed by 8 bases and V by 3 bases; bases with no gene match: 7. The CDR3 DNA reads as TGTGCCAGCAGCGAAAGACCCAGGGGGCATGAGCAGTTCTTC. It encodes CASSERPRGHEQFF.

V is TRBV10-2 and J is TRBJ1-5; no definite D call. CDR1 and CDR2 from the germline V gene are WSHSY and SAAADI. Trimming left V 5 bases short and J 6 bases short, with 8 bases between. CDR3 length equals 12 residues. The CDR3 nucleotides read TGCGCCAGCAGTCCTCCGGGTCAGCCCCAGCATTTT. Protein sequence: CASSPPGQPQHF.

The rearrangement links TRBV7-9 to TRBJ2-1; 7 nucleotides align to TRBD2. Germline V gives CDR1 SEHNR, CDR2 FQNEAQ (reference sequence). Unmatched junction bases numbered 3, after V lost 4 bases and J lost 0 bases. The length of the CDR3 is 15 residues. The chain's CDR3 is CASSSERGSYNEQFF. CDR3 in DNA: TGTGCCAGCAGCTCAGAGCGGGGCTCCTACAATGAGCAGTTCTTC.

This chain links TRBV7-2 with TRBJ2-1; 8 positions match TRBD2. The CDR3 runs 14 residues. The trim removed 3 bases at V and 5 bases at J, leaving 3 bases unmatched. Looked up from germline, CDR1 is SGHTA and CDR2 is FQGNSA. CDR3 nucleotides: TGTGCCAGCAGCTTCTTAGCGGGGCACAATGAGCAGTTCTTC. Translating gives CASSFLAGHNEQFF.

The chain links TRBV10-2 to TRBJ1-1, with D possibly matching TRBD1 (6 bases). Germline V gene data show CDR1 as WSHSY and CDR2 as SAAADI. With 8 bases removed from V and 7 bases from J, the gap between germline ends came to 20 bases. The CDR3 loop spans 14 amino acids. The CDR3 loop is CASGDRGAAGEAFF. The CDR3 bases are TGCGCCAGCGGGGACCGGGGGGCAGCTGGTGAAGCTTTCTTT.

This clone was counted a few times. This rearrangement joins TRBV14 to TRBJ1-4; TRBD1 might be the D (5 bases). This CDR3 is built from 15 residues. Germline values: CDR1 SGHDN, CDR2 FVKESK. V gave up 3 bases and J gave up 3 bases, with 11 bases separating them. In DNA form, the CDR3 reads TGTGCCAGCAGCCAGGCGGGGGGTGCTAATGAAAAACTGTTTTTT. It codes for CASSQAGGANEKLFF.

This chain links TRBV11-2 with TRBJ2-1, with TRBD2 identical over 12 bases. The germline gives CDR1 SGHAT, CDR2 FQNNGV. There are 16 residues in the CDR3. J lost 2 bases, V lost 4 bases, and 3 bases had no gene match. The CDR3 here is CASSYLAGGPYNEQFF. The CDR3 DNA sequence: TGTGCCAGCAGCTATCTAGCGGGGGGGCCCTACAATGAGCAGTTCTTC. The whole variable domain, remainder taken from reference TRBV11-2 and TRBJ2-1, is EAGVAQSPRYKIIEKRQSVAFWCNPISGHATLYWYQQILGQGPKLLIQFQNNGVVDDSQLPKDRFSAERLKGVDSTLKIQPAKLEDSAVYLCASSYLAGGPYNEQFFGPGTRLTVL.

This chain links TRBV28 with TRBJ1-2, with 10 bases that match TRBD1. Trimming took 5 bases from V and 7 from J; bases not matched to a gene: 10. The CDR3 is 15 amino acids. The germline V gene has CDR1 MDHEN and CDR2 SYDVKM. CDR3 in amino acids: CASSNSRQGARGYTF. The DNA for the CDR3 is TGTGCCAGCAGTAATTCCCGACAGGGGGCTCGTGGCTACACCTTC.

This clone was recorded a few times. The chain couples TRBV19 to TRBJ1-5; no clear D gene. Germline V lookup: CDR1 LNHDA, CDR2 SQIVND (reference sequence). The length of the CDR3 is 15 residues. V was trimmed by 9 bases and J by 3 bases, leaving 18 bases between them. Written as DNA, the CDR3 is TGTGCCAGCGGTAAGAGAGGCTTCGACAATCAGCCCCAGCATTTT. It translates to CASGKRGFDNQPQHF.

The chain couples TRBV7-2 to TRBJ1-2, with D uncertain. The V end was cut by 2 bases, the J end by 4 bases, with 8 bases between. The CDR3 length is 13 residues. Germline values: CDR1 SGHTA, CDR2 FQGNSA. DNA of the CDR3: TGTGCCAGCAGCTTAACTAGGTCCTATGGCTACACCTTC. Amino acid sequence: CASSLTRSYGYTF. Together with reference TRBV7-2 and TRBJ1-2, the CDR3 gives the full variable domain: GAGVSQSPSNKVTEKGKDVELRCDPISGHTALYWYRQSLGQGLEFLIYFQGNSAPDKSGLPSDRFSAERTGGSVSTLTIQRTQQEDSAVYLCASSLTRSYGYTFGSGTRLTVV.

V and J are TRBV19 and TRBJ2-5, with 8 bases fitting TRBD2. Looked up from germline, CDR1 is LNHDA and CDR2 is SQIVND (reference sequence). V lost 7 bases and J lost 5; bases outside the gene matches: 15. The CDR3 is 16 amino acids. The CDR3 bases are TGTGCCAGTACCGGCAATGGAGCGGGGGATGTTGAGACCCAGTACTTC. This codes for CASTGNGAGDVETQYF.

This clone was counted once. V is TRBV18 and J is TRBJ1-1; 9 nucleotides line up with TRBD1. The CDR3 spans 14 residues. Losses at the gene ends were 5 bases for V and 5 bases for J; bases not matched to a gene: 6. CDR1 KGHSH and CDR2 LQKENI come from the germline V gene. The CDR3 sequence: CASSARTGETEAFF. The CDR3 DNA reads TGTGCCAGCTCAGCGAGGACAGGGGAGACTGAAGCTTTCTTT. Supplemented by reference TRBV18 and TRBJ1-1, the full variable domain reads NAGVMQNPRHLVRRRGQEARLRCSPMKGHSHVYWYRQLPEEGLKFMVYLQKENIIDESGMPKERFSAEFPKEGPSILRIQQVVRGDSAAYFCASSARTGETEAFFGQGTRLTVV.